One sample yielded the 2 T cell receptor beta chains listed below, sequenced in a study of T cells in Graves' hyperthyroidism and ophthalmopathy. TCR beta CDR3 regions were amplified from RNA. HTBI primers were employed in a first-round RT-PCR of the TCR CDR3. One entry per CDR3 protein, called by TCRdb with MiXCR from the multiplex PCR reads. The sample includes a few hundred thousand distinct CDR3 sequences, 15% to 20% of them seen just once. Input material: blood. These receptor sequences come from a woman aged 25 to 39 with Graves' ophthalmopathy.

The chain links TRBV6-5 to TRBJ2-2; D might be TRBD2 (7 bases). The CDR3 extends over 16 amino acids. V was pared by 2 bases and J by 6 bases, with 16 bases between. Per germline, CDR1 MNHEY and CDR2 SVGAGI. The CDR3 sequence: CASSYPAGGAAGELFF. The CDR3 coding sequence is TGTGCCAGCAGTTACCCAGCTGGGGGGGCGGCCGGGGAGCTGTTTTTT.

CDR3 protein: CASSSNSGTELFF. In DNA, the CDR3 is TGTGCCAGTAGTTCAAACTCCGGGACAGAACTGTTTTTT. The genes are TRBV19 and TRBJ1-4; 7 bases line up with TRBD1. The CDR3 is made up of 13 amino acids. V lost 5 bases, J lost 12 bases, and 9 bases stayed unmatched. Germline loops: CDR1 LNHDA, CDR2 SQIVND (reference sequence).